This T cell receptor beta chain was recovered during a study of shared clonotypes between healthy human individuals. Produced via immunoSEQ multiplex PCR; TCRdb's table is partial and in-frame only. The repertoire holds fewer than 1.8 million clones, approximately 98.5% seen once, with 0.36% in the top ten. The V and J ends lost 2 bases and 8 bases, in that order; junction bases with no gene match: 9. Germline lookup yields CDR1 SGHTS and CDR2 YDEGEE. The CDR3 length is 15 residues. Negatively enriched CD4+ T cells were divided by CD45RA into naive and memory. Input material: naive CD4+ T cells sorted from blood. The subset: CD45RA+ positively selected. J is TRBJ1-4 and V is TRBV5-8, with 7 bases fitting TRBD1. This receptor was obtained from a young man in good health. Written as DNA, the CDR3 is TGTGCCAGCAGCTTTGCGACAGGGCATTACGAAAAACTGTTTTTT. This sequence encodes CASSFATGHYEKLFF.